One sample yielded the 15 T cell receptor beta chains listed below, sequenced in a study of shared T cell receptors in the human thymus. Libraries were prepared by immunoSEQ multiplex PCR; TCRdb keeps only in-frame clonotypes and omits some of them. The data hold roughly 550,000 clones, with 78% observed a single time. A further study also used this sample, focusing on human thymus T cells.

The specimen was thymocytes. The origin of the receptors is a boy younger than two with a congenital heart defect.

The chain uses TRBV7-2 and TRBJ2-2, with unresolved D. The germline CDR1 and CDR2 sequences are SGHTA and FQGNSA. V lost 11 bases to trimming and J lost 0 bases, with 22 bases between them. This CDR3 spans 17 amino acids. In nucleotides, the CDR3 is TGTGCCGGCAAGTCGACCAACCTCAGGACGAACACCGGGGAGCTGTTTTTT. It encodes CAGKSTNLRTNTGELFF.

This clone was observed a single time. The V gene is TRBV28, the J gene TRBJ2-7, with D perhaps matching TRBD1 (6 bases). Germline CDR1 reads MDHEN; CDR2 reads SYDVKM. This CDR3 spans 12 amino acids. The V end lost 3 bases, the J end lost 12 bases, and 15 bases lay between the germline ends. The CDR3 loop is CASSFPGTQSYF. In DNA form, the CDR3 reads TGTGCCAGCAGTTTCCCTGGGACACAGTCGTACTTC.

There are a few counts of this clone. The chain joins TRBV7-2 to TRBJ1-3, with D maybe TRBD1 (6 bases). Trimming shortened V by 8 bases and J by 4 bases, and 24 bases separated the two germline ends. The CDR3 totals 17 residues. In germline, CDR1 is SGHTA, CDR2 FQGNSA. In DNA, the CDR3 is TGTGCCAGCGGCCACCCGGTGGGAGGGGGGAAGGGAAACACCATATATTTT. Protein product: CASGHPVGGGKGNTIYF.

The chain joins TRBV5-1 to TRBJ2-1; TRBD2 matches at 13 bases. Germline trimming cut 6 bases from V and 5 bases from J; bases unmatched to any gene: 8. Germline CDR1 and CDR2: SGHRS and YFSETQ. The CDR3 extends over 16 amino acids. CDR3 sequence reads: CASKRGLAGRDNEQFF. For the CDR3, the DNA is TGCGCCAGCAAAAGGGGACTAGCGGGAAGGGACAATGAGCAGTTCTTC. The entire variable domain, with the rest obtained from reference TRBV5-1 and TRBJ2-1, is as follows: KAGVTQTPRYLIKTRGQQVTLSCSPISGHRSVSWYQQTPGQGLQFLFEYFSETQRNKGNFPGRFSGRQFSNSRSEMNVSTLELGDSALYLCASKRGLAGRDNEQFFGPGTRLTVL.

This chain links TRBV30 with TRBJ2-4; 8 bases are shared with TRBD2. The CDR3 length is 15 residues. Germline V gene lookup returns CDR1 GTSNPN and CDR2 SVGIG (reference sequence). V dropped 4 bases and J dropped 2; count of bases not matched to a gene: 7. The CDR3 here is CAWNGRAVTKNIQYF. CDR3 sequence (DNA): TGTGCCTGGAACGGGAGGGCAGTGACCAAAAACATTCAGTACTTC.

The J gene is TRBJ2-7, the V gene TRBV7-6; tentative D call: TRBD2 (5 bases). This CDR3 has 15 amino acids. Germline V gives CDR1 SGHVS, CDR2 FNYEAQ. Deletions cut 4 bases from V and 2 bases from J, with 15 bases between. The CDR3 sequence is CASSYQLVGPYEQYF. The CDR3, as DNA: TGTGCCAGCAGCTATCAACTAGTCGGACCCTACGAGCAGTACTTC.

The chain uses TRBV19 and TRBJ2-1; 8 bases agree with TRBD2. V gave up 2 bases and J gave up 7 bases; unmatched junction bases: 7. The CDR3 has 15 amino acids. Germline CDR1 reads LNHDA; CDR2 reads SQIVND (reference sequence). The CDR3 reads CASSISREGLNEQFF. The CDR3 DNA reads TGTGCCAGTAGTATATCCCGGGAGGGCCTTAATGAGCAGTTCTTC.

This clone showed up just once. The chain recombines TRBV27 with TRBJ2-1, with TRBD1 matching 7 bases. Trimming removed 4 bases from V and 4 bases from J; junction bases left unmatched: 10. This CDR3 contains 16 residues. Germline V gene sequence: CDR1 MNHEY, CDR2 SMNVEV (reference sequence). CDR3 sequence: CASSSQGRVFYNEQFF. The CDR3 bases are TGTGCCAGCAGTTCACAGGGGAGAGTGTTTTACAATGAGCAGTTCTTC.

This chain joins TRBV7-8 and TRBJ2-6; 8 bases are a match to TRBD1. The length of the CDR3 is 21 residues. J was trimmed by 1 base and V by 0 bases; bases with no gene match: 14. Germline CDR1 and CDR2: SGHVS and FQNEAQ. The CDR3 region has the DNA TGTGCCAGCAGCTTAGCGCCGTTCCAGGGACAGGCCTGTTCTGGGGCCAACGTCCTGACTTTC. It specifies CASSLAPFQGQACSGANVLTF.

The V call is TRBV7-8, the J call TRBJ1-1; maybe TRBD1 (6 bases). Trimming left V 7 bases short and J 11 bases short, with 26 bases between. Per the germline V gene, CDR1 is SGHVS and CDR2 is FQNEAQ. This CDR3 contains 15 residues. CDR3 bases: TGTGCCAGCACCGTAGGGTCCACAGGACCAACAGGGGCTTTCTTT. It yields the protein CASTVGSTGPTGAFF.

The chain joins TRBV15 to TRBJ2-3, with D tentatively TRBD1 (6 bases). The CDR3 contains 18 residues. CDR1 and CDR2 (germline): LNHNV, YYDKDF (reference sequence). Trimming shortened V by 3 bases and J by 5 bases, and 24 bases separated the two germline ends. CDR3 coding DNA: TGTGCCACCAGCAGGGTCCCTGCAGGGGAGAGGAGTGAAGATACGCAGTATTTT. This codes for CATSRVPAGERSEDTQYF.

This chain links TRBV30 with TRBJ2-3; tentatively, D is TRBD2 (6 bases). Trimming removed 0 bases at V and 7 bases at J, with 20 bases between. There are 16 residues in the CDR3. CDR1 is GTSNPN, CDR2 SVGIG, per germline (reference sequence). The CDR3 reads CAWSVPRLGTGNTQYF. The CDR3 DNA reads TGTGCCTGGAGTGTACCGCGACTAGGAACGGGAAATACGCAGTATTTT. Full variable domain (outside the CDR3, taken from reference TRBV30 and TRBJ2-3): SQTIHQWPATLVQPVGSPLSLECTVEGTSNPNLYWYRQAAGRGLQLLFYSVGIGQISSEVPQNLSASRPQDRQFILSSKKLLLSDSGFYLCAWSVPRLGTGNTQYFGPGTRLTVL.

The genes are TRBV5-1 and TRBJ2-1; 9 bases match TRBD2. V was clipped by 3 bases and J by 5 bases; unmatched bases: 6. The CDR3 covers 15 residues. The V gene's germline CDR1 is SGHRS and CDR2 YFSETQ. CDR3 coding DNA: TGCGCCAGCAGCTCAAGACTAGCGGAGAACAATGAGCAGTTCTTC. Protein sequence: CASSSRLAENNEQFF.

V usage is TRBV30 and J usage is TRBJ2-1, with 9 bases lining up with TRBD2. The CDR3 has 13 amino acids. Trimming at V came to 5 bases and at J to 8 bases, leaving 7 bases not matched to a gene. Per the germline V gene, CDR1 is GTSNPN and CDR2 is SVGIG (reference sequence). The CDR3 sequence: CAWAGGGRDEQFF. The CDR3, as DNA: TGTGCCTGGGCGGGAGGGGGACGTGATGAGCAGTTCTTC.

This chain connects TRBV9 to TRBJ2-7, with 12 bases that match TRBD2. In germline, CDR1 is SGDLS, CDR2 YYNGEE. This CDR3 is built from 14 residues. V was pared by 4 bases and J by 6 bases, with 5 bases of the junction left unmatched. The CDR3 loop reads CASSLTSGRSEQYF. For the CDR3, the DNA is TGTGCCAGCAGCCTGACTAGCGGGAGATCCGAGCAGTACTTC.